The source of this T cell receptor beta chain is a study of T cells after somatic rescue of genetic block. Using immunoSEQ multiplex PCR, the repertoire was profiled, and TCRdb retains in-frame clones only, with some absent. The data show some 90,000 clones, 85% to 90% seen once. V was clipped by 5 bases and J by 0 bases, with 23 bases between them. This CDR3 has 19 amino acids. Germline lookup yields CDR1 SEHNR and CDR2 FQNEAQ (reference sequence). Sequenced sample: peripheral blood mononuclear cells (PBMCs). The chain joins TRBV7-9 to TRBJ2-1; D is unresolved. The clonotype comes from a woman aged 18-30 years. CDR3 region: CASSAVLTGRWGSYNEQFF. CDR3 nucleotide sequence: TGTGCCAGCAGCGCCGTCCTAACGGGTCGATGGGGCTCCTACAATGAGCAGTTCTTC.